This is a list of T cell receptor beta chains from one sample in a study of tumor-infiltrating lymphocytes in localized non-small cell lung cancer. Sequenced by immunoSEQ multiplex PCR; TCRdb stores in-frame clones only, minus some. Altogether 15,000 to 20,000 clones are present, roughly 79% being singletons, with the ten largest covering 4.5% to 5.5%. Sequencing was performed on lung tumor tissue. All receptors derive from a human donor with non-small cell lung cancer. The CDR3 runs from the conserved cysteine through the conserved F or W. D genes are given only for firm matches. Rows give clone size only sometimes, using once, few, many, or a class for an expanded clone.

-	TRBV29-1	TRBJ2-7	-	TGCAGCGTTGCCCTGACTGAAGAGCAGTACTTC	CSVALTEEQYF
few	TRBV9	TRBJ2-5	TRBD1	TGTGCCAGCAGCGTCTCTAGGACAGGGGGCCAAGAGACCCAGTACTTC	CASSVSRTGGQETQYF
once	TRBV7-8	TRBJ1-4	-	TGTGCCAGCAGCTTACTTGTCGGGCAAAAACTGTTTTTT	CASSLLVGQKLFF
-	TRBV6-5	TRBJ1-3	-	TGTGCCAGCAGTTACTCGTTAGGGTTCACTGGAAACACCATATATTTT	CASSYSLGFTGNTIYF
-	TRBV9	TRBJ1-2	TRBD1	TGTGCCAGCAGCGTAGCCCCGACAGGGGAGCATGGCTACACCTTC	CASSVAPTGEHGYTF
-	TRBV5-1	TRBJ1-3	TRBD1	TGCGCCAGCAGCTTCGGGACAGGACGTACCTCTGGAAACACCATATATTTT	CASSFGTGRTSGNTIYF
-	TRBV28	TRBJ2-7	-	TGTGCCAGCAGTGGGGGAGCGGCCTACGAGCAGTACTTC	CASSGGAAYEQYF
-	TRBV7-9	TRBJ2-7	TRBD2	TGTGCCAGCAGCTTAGTACTAGCGGGAGACCACACCGAGCAGTACTTC	CASSLVLAGDHTEQYF
-	TRBV7-2	TRBJ2-5	-	TGTGCCAGCAGCTTAGCTCTAGCACAAGAGACCCAGTACTTC	CASSLALAQETQYF
-	TRBV10-3	TRBJ2-1	-	TGTGCCATCAGTGAGTCTGGGCGGGACAATGAGCAGTTCTTC	CAISESGRDNEQFF